Listed below are T cell receptor beta chains from one sample, sequenced in a study of blood T cell repertoires in COVID-19. TCRdb's copy holds only in-frame clones and misses some; the assay was immunoSEQ multiplex PCR. The table includes 200,000 or so clones, 70% to 90% detected once. The sample taken for sequencing was PBMCs or T cells enriched from blood (not recorded which). The receptors here all came from a woman younger than 35 who had recovered from COVID-19. Both conserved end residues are part of each CDR3. D genes are given only for firm matches. Size is omitted from some rows. Given values are once, few, many or a class for expanded clones.

d_call j_call clone_size v_call cdr3_nt cdr3_aa
TRBD2 TRBJ2-5 . TRBV3-1/TRBV3-2 TGTGCCAGCAGCCACATTAGCGGGGGGAAGCGTGGAGAGACCCAGTACTTC CASSHISGGKRGETQYF
. TRBJ1-1 . TRBV5-1 TGCGCCAGCAGCTTGGGCCGGGTCGCGGCGTCGGGTGAAGCTTTCTTT CASSLGRVAASGEAFF
TRBD1 TRBJ2-7 . TRBV9 TGTGCCAGCAGCGCCCGGGACAGGGTTACCCCCGCCTACGAGCAGTACTTC CASSARDRVTPAYEQYF
TRBD1 TRBJ1-1 once TRBV11-2 TGTGCCAGCAGCATGACAGGGGGCACTGAAGCTTTCTTT CASSMTGGTEAFF
TRBD2 TRBJ2-5 . TRBV7-9 TGTGCCAGCAGCTCCGACGTGACTAGCCCGGTAGAGACCCAGTACTTC CASSSDVTSPVETQYF
TRBD2 TRBJ2-2 once TRBV28 TGTGCCAGCAGTTTATGGTCCCCGAGCGGGGTGGGAACCGGGGAGCTGTTTTTT CASSLWSPSGVGTGELFF
. TRBJ1-6 . TRBV9 TGTGCCAGCAGCACTGGGAGGGCGGGTAATTCACCCCTCCACTTT CASSTGRAGNSPLHF
TRBD1 TRBJ2-2 . TRBV6-5 TGTGCCGGGGGGACAGGGGACACCGGGGAGCTGTTTTTT CAGGTGDTGELFF
. TRBJ1-6 . TRBV13 TGTGCCAGCAGCCCCGGGGGACGTTCCTATAATTCACCCCTCCACTTT CASSPGGRSYNSPLHF
. TRBJ1-2 . TRBV7-8 TGTGCCAGCAGCTCCCCAACTAACTATGGCTACACCTTC CASSSPTNYGYTF
TRBD1 TRBJ2-7 . TRBV19 TGTGCCAGTAGTCCCAGGACAGGCAGCGAGCAGTACTTC CASSPRTGSEQYF
. TRBJ1-1 . TRBV3-1/TRBV3-2 TGTGCCAGCAGCGGGTCACACAGGGCGAACACTGAAGCTTTCTTT CASSGSHRANTEAFF
TRBD1 TRBJ1-1 . TRBV5-6 TGTGCCAGCAGCGCGGGACAGGGGTCGCGGGAAGCTTTCTTT CASSAGQGSREAFF
. TRBJ2-2 . TRBV5-1 TGCGCCAGCAGCTCAGGGGACCAGACCGGGGAGCTGTTTTTT CASSSGDQTGELFF
. TRBJ1-2 . TRBV2 TGTGCCAGCAGTGAAGCGCGGGCGGGTGGCTACACCTTC CASSEARAGGYTF
. TRBJ1-4 . TRBV5-1 TGCGCCAGCAGTCAAACCGGGACTGATGATGAAAAACTGTTTTTT CASSQTGTDDEKLFF
. TRBJ1-3 . TRBV25-1 TGTGCCAGCAGTGAATATCCCGCACAGGGCGAATCTGGAAACACCATATATTTT CASSEYPAQGESGNTIYF
TRBD1 TRBJ2-1 . TRBV28 TGTGCCAGCAGTTTGGGACAGGGGTGGAATGAGCAGTTCTTC CASSLGQGWNEQFF
. TRBJ1-6 . TRBV30 TGTGCCTGGAGTAGGGGGGGTGCGGGTAATTCACCCCTCCACTTT CAWSRGGAGNSPLHF
. TRBJ2-1 few TRBV29-1 TGCAGCGTGGGGGGGGCCCGGGGCGCATCCTACAATGAGCAGTTCTTC CSVGGARGASYNEQFF
. TRBJ1-2 . TRBV2 TGTGCCAGCATTCCCGAGGGCTTCCGGATAGATGGCTACACCTTC CASIPEGFRIDGYTF
. TRBJ1-1 . TRBV10-2 TGCGCCAGCAGTGACAGGGGCCGGACCACTGAAGCTTTCTTT CASSDRGRTTEAFF
TRBD1 TRBJ2-7 . TRBV11-2 TGTGCCAGCAGCTTAAGACAGGGCTCCCCCTACGAGCAGTACTTC CASSLRQGSPYEQYF
TRBD1 TRBJ1-1 . TRBV7-9 TGTGCCAGCAGCTTAGAGAGGACAGGGGGAATTTGTTTCTTT CASSLERTGGICFF
. TRBJ1-1 . TRBV19 TGTGCCAGTAGTATGGAAAGGGGAATGGCAGGGATGAACACTGAAGCTTTCTTT CASSMERGMAGMNTEAFF
. TRBJ1-2 . TRBV19 TGTGCCAGTAGTAAACAGGAATATGGCTACACCTTC CASSKQEYGYTF
. TRBJ2-1 once TRBV19 TGTGCCAGTAGATACTCCTACAATGAGCAGTTCTTC CASRYSYNEQFF
TRBD2 TRBJ2-7 . TRBV7-2 TGTGCCAGCAGTGAATCTAGCGGGGGTGGCCCCTACGAGCAGTACTTC CASSESSGGGPYEQYF
TRBD1 TRBJ1-5 . TRBV12-3/TRBV12-4 TGTGCCAGCAGTCCAGGGGGTACTCAGCCCCAGCATTTT CASSPGGTQPQHF
. TRBJ2-5 . TRBV6-5 TGTGCCAGCACCTCCGGGGGAGCGGGCCAAGAGACCCAGTACTTC CASTSGGAGQETQYF
TRBD1 TRBJ1-5 . TRBV4-1 TGCGCCAGCAGCACAGCGGTATACAGGGGAGGTCAGCCCCAGCATTTT CASSTAVYRGGQPQHF
TRBD1 TRBJ2-7 few TRBV28 TGTGCCAGCAGTTTAGGGGCGACAGGGGGCCTTGACGAGCAGTACTTC CASSLGATGGLDEQYF
. TRBJ1-2 once TRBV6-5 TGTGCCAGCAGTTACCTAGGGGCCGATTATGGCTACACCTTC CASSYLGADYGYTF
. TRBJ2-2 once TRBV24-1 TGTGCCACCAGTAGTCCAGTGGTCGGACGGACTCTGACCGGGGAGCTGTTTTTT CATSSPVVGRTLTGELFF
. TRBJ1-1 . TRBV3-1/TRBV3-2 TGTGCCAGCAGCCCACAGCCCCCCACTGAAGCTTTCTTT CASSPQPPTEAFF
TRBD1 TRBJ1-2 . TRBV6-5 TGTGCCAGCAAACGACAGGGCGGCTACACCTTC CASKRQGGYTF
. TRBJ1-2 . TRBV2 TGTGCCAGCAGTGACCGGTCTTCGGTCTATGGCTACACCTTC CASSDRSSVYGYTF
. TRBJ2-1 once TRBV27 TGTGCCAGCAGTTTAAATCGGAGGTACGACTCCTACAATGAGCAGTTCTTC CASSLNRRYDSYNEQFF
TRBD2 TRBJ2-3 . TRBV5-1 TGCGCCAGCAGGGGAGGGACTAGCGGGGGCACAGATACGCAGTATTTT CASRGGTSGGTDTQYF
. TRBJ2-2 . TRBV2 TGTGCCAGCGGAGGTAGGACGGCCACCGGGGAGCTGTTTTTT CASGGRTATGELFF
. TRBJ1-2 . TRBV28 TGTGCCAGCACCCCAGCTAACTATGGCTACACCTTC CASTPANYGYTF
. TRBJ1-1 . TRBV7-2 TGTGCCAGCAGCTTATTTCCGATGGGCCAGGGTTTACCTGAAGCTTTCTTT CASSLFPMGQGLPEAFF
TRBD2 TRBJ2-7 . TRBV5-6 TGTGCCAGCAGCCCGCCGGGACTAGCGGGCGCCTACGAGCAGTACTTC CASSPPGLAGAYEQYF
. TRBJ2-5 . TRBV20-1 TGCAGTGGCGGGGCGGAGACCCAGTACTTC CSGGAETQYF
TRBD2 TRBJ2-1 . TRBV5-1 TGCGCCAGCAGCTTAGGTGGCGGGGGGGCCAATGAGCAGTTCTTC CASSLGGGGANEQFF
. TRBJ2-2 . TRBV7-9 TGTGCCAGCAGCCGAAACATGGACCAGGCGGGGGCAGGGACCGGGGAGCTGTTTTTT CASSRNMDQAGAGTGELFF
. TRBJ1-5 . TRBV3-1/TRBV3-2 TGTGCCAGCAGCCAGGGCTCGGGGGAACAGCCCCAGCATTTT CASSQGSGEQPQHF
TRBD2 TRBJ2-3 few TRBV5-1 TGCGCCAGCAGCTTGCGGGGCGGGGGGGCAGATACGCAGTATTTT CASSLRGGGADTQYF
. TRBJ2-2 . TRBV19 TGTGCCAGTAGTTGGGGGCCCGGGGAGCTGTTTTTT CASSWGPGELFF
TRBD2 TRBJ2-7 . TRBV27 TGTGCCAGCAGGTTCGGGACTAGCGGGGTTTACGAGCAGTACTTC CASRFGTSGVYEQYF
. TRBJ1-5 . TRBV6-5 TGTGCCAGCAGGAAGGGAGGGGGCAATCAGCCCCAGCATTTT CASRKGGGNQPQHF